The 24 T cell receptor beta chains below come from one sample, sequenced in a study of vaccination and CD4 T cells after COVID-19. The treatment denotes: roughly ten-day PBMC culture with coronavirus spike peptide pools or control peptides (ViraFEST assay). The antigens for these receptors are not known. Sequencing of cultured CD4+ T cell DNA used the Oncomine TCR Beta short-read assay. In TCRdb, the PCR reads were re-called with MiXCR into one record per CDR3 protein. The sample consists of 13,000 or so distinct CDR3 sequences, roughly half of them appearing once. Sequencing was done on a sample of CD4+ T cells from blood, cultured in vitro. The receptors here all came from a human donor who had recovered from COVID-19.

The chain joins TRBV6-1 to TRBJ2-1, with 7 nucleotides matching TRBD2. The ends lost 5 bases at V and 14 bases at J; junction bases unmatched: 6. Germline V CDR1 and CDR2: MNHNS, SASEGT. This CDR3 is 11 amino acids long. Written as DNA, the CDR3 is TGTGCCAGCAGTCCCGGGGGGAAGAAGTTCTTC. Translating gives CASSPGGKKFF.

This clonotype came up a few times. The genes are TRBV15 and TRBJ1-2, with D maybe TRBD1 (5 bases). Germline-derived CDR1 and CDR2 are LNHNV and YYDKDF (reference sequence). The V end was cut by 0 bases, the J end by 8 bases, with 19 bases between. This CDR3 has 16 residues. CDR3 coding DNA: TGTGCCACCAGCAGAGATACTACCCGAGGGGCGGGGGGCTACACCTTC. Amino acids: CATSRDTTRGAGGYTF.

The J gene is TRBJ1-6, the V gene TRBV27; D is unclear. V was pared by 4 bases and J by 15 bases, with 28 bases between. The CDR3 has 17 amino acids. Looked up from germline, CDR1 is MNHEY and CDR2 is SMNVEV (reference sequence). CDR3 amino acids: CASSSRFNGRSLSLLHF. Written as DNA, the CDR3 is TGTGCCAGCAGTTCCCGATTTAATGGCAGGAGTCTTTCTCTCCTCCACTTT.

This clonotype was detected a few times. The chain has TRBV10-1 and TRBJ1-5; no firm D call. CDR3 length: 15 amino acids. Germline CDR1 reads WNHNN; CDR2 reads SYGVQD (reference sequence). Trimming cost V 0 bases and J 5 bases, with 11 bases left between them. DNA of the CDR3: TGCGCCAGCAGTGAGTCGCCCGGCCCCGATCAGCCCCAGCATTTT. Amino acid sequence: CASSESPGPDQPQHF.

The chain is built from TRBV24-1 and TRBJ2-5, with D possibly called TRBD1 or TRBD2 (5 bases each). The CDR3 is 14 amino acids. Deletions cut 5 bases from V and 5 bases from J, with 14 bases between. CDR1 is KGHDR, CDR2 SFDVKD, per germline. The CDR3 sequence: CATSGDGGVETQYF. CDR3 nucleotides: TGTGCCACCAGTGGGGACGGTGGTGTGGAGACCCAGTACTTC.

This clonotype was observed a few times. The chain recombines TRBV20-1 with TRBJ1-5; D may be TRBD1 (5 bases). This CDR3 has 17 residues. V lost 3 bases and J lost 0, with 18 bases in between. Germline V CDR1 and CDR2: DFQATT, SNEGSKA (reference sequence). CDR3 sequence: CSASPGTSVYSNQPQHF. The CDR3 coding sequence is TGCAGTGCTAGCCCTGGGACGTCGGTCTATAGCAATCAGCCCCAGCATTTT.

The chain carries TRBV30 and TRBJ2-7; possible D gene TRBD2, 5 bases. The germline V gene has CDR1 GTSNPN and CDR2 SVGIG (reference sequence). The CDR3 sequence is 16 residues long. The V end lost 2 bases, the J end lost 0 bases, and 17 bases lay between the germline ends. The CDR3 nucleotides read TGTGCCTGGAGTCGAGGCCTTAGCGCTAGCTCCTACGAGCAGTACTTC. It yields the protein CAWSRGLSASSYEQYF.

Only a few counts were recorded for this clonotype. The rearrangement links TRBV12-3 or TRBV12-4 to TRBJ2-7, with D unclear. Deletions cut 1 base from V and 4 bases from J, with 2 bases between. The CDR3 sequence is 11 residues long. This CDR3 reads CASSLGYEQYF. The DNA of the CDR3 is TGTGCCAGCAGTTTAGGGTACGAGCAGTACTTC.

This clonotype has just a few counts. The DNA of the CDR3 is TGTGCCAGCAGTTCGACAGGAAGGGGTGTCTATAATTCACCCCTCCACTTT. Translation: CASSSTGRGVYNSPLHF. The chain employs TRBV28 and TRBJ1-6; tentatively, D is TRBD1 (6 bases). Germline loops: CDR1 MDHEN, CDR2 SYDVKM. The CDR3 spans 17 residues. Trimming took off 4 bases at V and 3 bases at J, with 16 bases between the two ends.

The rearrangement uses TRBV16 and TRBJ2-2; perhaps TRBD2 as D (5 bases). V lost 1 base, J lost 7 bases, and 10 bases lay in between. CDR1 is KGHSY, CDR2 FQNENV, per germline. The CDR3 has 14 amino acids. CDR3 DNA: TGTGCCAGCAGCCAATTTCCCGGGGTCGGGGAGCTGTTTTTT. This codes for CASSQFPGVGELFF.

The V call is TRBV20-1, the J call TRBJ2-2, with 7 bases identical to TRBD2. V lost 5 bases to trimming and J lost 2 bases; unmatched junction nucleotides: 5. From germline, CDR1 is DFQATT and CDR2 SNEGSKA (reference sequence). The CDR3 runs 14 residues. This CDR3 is CSAEGLLNTGELFF. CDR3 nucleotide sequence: TGCAGTGCTGAGGGACTACTCAACACCGGGGAGCTGTTTTTT.

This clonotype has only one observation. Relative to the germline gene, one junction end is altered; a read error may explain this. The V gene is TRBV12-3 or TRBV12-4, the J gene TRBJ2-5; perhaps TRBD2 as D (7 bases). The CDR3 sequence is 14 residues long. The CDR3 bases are TGTGTCAGCAGAGGGGGGGGGATTTTAAGAGACCAGTACTTC. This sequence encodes CVSRGGGILRDQYF.

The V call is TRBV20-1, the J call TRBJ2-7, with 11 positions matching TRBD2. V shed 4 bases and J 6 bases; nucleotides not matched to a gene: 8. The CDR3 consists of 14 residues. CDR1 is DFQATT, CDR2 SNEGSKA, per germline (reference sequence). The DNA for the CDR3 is TGCAGTGCTAAAACCCAACTAGCGGGGGCCGAGCAGTACTTC. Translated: CSAKTQLAGAEQYF.

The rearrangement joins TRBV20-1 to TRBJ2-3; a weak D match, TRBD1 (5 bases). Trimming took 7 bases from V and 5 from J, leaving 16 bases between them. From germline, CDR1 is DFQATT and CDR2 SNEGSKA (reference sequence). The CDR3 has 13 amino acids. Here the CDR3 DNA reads TGCAGTGGGCAAGACCCTAGGGGAGATACGCAGTATTTT. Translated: CSGQDPRGDTQYF.

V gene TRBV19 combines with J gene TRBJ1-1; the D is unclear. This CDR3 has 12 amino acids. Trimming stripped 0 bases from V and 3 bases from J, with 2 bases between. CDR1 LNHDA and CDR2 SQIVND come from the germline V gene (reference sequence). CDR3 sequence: CASSIEDTEAFF. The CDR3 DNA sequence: TGTGCCAGTAGTATAGAGGACACTGAAGCTTTCTTT.

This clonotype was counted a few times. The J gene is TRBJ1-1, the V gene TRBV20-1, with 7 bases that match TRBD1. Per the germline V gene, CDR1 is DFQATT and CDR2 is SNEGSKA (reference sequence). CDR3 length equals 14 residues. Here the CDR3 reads CRPQQGSGGTEAFF. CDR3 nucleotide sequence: TGCAGACCCCAACAGGGGAGCGGAGGCACTGAAGCTTTCTTT.

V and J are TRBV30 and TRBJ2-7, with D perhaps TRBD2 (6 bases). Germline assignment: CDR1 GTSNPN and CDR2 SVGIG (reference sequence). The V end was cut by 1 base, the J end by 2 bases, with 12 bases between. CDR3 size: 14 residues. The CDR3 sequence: CAWSELAPPYEQYF. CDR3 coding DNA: TGTGCCTGGAGTGAACTAGCTCCCCCCTACGAGCAGTACTTC.

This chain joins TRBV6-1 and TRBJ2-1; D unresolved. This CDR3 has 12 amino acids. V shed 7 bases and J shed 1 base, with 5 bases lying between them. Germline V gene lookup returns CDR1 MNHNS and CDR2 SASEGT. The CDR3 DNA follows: TGTGCCAGCACAACTTCCTACAATGAGCAGTTCTTC. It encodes CASTTSYNEQFF.

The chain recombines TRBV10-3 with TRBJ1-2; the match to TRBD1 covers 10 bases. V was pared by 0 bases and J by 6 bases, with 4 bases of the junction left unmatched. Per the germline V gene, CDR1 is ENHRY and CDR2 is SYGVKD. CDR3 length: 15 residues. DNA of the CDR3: TGTGCCATCAGTGAGTCGACCGGGACAGGGGATGGCTACACCTTC. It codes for CAISESTGTGDGYTF.

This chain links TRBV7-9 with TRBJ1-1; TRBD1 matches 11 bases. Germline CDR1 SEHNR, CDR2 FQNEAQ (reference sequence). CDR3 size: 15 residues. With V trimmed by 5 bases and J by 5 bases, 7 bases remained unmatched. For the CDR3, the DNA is TGTGCCAGCAGCCGGACAGGGGGCATGTTAACTGAAGCTTTCTTT. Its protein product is CASSRTGGMLTEAFF.

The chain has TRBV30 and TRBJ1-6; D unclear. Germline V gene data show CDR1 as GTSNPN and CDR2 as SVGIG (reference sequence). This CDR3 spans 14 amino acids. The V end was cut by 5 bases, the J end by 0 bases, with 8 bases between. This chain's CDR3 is CAWDKSSYNSPLHF. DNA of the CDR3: TGTGCCTGGGACAAGAGCTCCTATAATTCACCCCTCCACTTT.

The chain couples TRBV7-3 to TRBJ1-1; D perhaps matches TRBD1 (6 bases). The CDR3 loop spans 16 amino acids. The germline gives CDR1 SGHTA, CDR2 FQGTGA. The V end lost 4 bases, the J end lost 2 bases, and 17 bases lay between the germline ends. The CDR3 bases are TGTGCCAGCAGCTCCCTTGGTAAGGGGGGAAACACTGAAGCTTTCTTT. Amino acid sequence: CASSSLGKGGNTEAFF.

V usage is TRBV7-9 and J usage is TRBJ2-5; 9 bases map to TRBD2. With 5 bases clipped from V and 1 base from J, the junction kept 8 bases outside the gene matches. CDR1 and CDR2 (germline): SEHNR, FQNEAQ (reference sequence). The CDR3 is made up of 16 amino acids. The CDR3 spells CASSHNGGLAQETQYF. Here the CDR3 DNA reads TGTGCCAGCAGCCATAATGGGGGACTAGCCCAAGAGACCCAGTACTTC.

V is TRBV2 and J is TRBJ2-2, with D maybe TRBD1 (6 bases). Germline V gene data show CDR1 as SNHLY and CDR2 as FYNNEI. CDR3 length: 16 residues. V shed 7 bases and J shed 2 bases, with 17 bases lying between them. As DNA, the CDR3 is TGTGCCAGCAACCCCAGGGGCAGGGATAACACCGGGGAGCTGTTTTTT. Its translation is CASNPRGRDNTGELFF.